These T cell receptor beta chains were read from a single sample in a study of technical replicates of blood from several donors. Clones were read by immunoSEQ multiplex PCR, and TCRdb kept only the in-frame ones, dropping some. Of 76,000 or so clones listed, 70% to 90% are singletons. Sequenced material: PBMCs. The source is a human donor in good health. Some clones in this sample may be carry-over from other donors' samples. Both conserved end residues are part of each CDR3. The order of the fields is V gene, D gene, J gene, clone size, CDR3 DNA, CDR3 protein. D genes are given only for firm matches. Where a row states a size, it is once, few, many or the class of an expanded clone; other rows omit it.

V gene: TRBV9
D gene: TRBD2
J gene: TRBJ2-5
clone size: NA
CDR3 DNA: TGTGCCAGCAGCGTAAGTGGCGGGAGGGCCCTCGAGACCCAGTACTTC
CDR3 protein: CASSVSGGRALETQYF

V gene: TRBV7-9
D gene: TRBD1
J gene: TRBJ2-7
clone size: NA
CDR3 DNA: TGTGCCAGCAGCCAGACAGGGCAGACCTACGAGCAGTACTTC
CDR3 protein: CASSQTGQTYEQYF

V gene: TRBV6-6
D gene: NA
J gene: TRBJ1-1
clone size: NA
CDR3 DNA: TGTGCCGGGGGGGGAGAGTTTTACACTGAAGCTTTCTTT
CDR3 protein: CAGGGEFYTEAFF

V gene: TRBV2
D gene: TRBD2
J gene: TRBJ2-3
clone size: NA
CDR3 DNA: TGTGCCAGCAAGGGACTAGCACCCCCAGATACGCAGTATTTT
CDR3 protein: CASKGLAPPDTQYF

V gene: TRBV7-3
D gene: TRBD1
J gene: TRBJ2-7
clone size: NA
CDR3 DNA: TGTGCCAGCAGCTCTAACCCGGGACAGATATACGAGCAGTACTTC
CDR3 protein: CASSSNPGQIYEQYF

V gene: TRBV5-8
D gene: TRBD2
J gene: TRBJ2-2
clone size: NA
CDR3 DNA: TGTGCCAGCAGCCGGACTAGAGGGACCGGGGAGCTGTTTTTT
CDR3 protein: CASSRTRGTGELFF

V gene: TRBV10-3
D gene: NA
J gene: TRBJ1-6
clone size: few
CDR3 DNA: TGTGCCGCACAGGGTGGGATTTCTAATTCACCCCTCCACTTT
CDR3 protein: CAAQGGISNSPLHF

V gene: TRBV29-1
D gene: NA
J gene: TRBJ2-2
clone size: NA
CDR3 DNA: TGCAGCGTTGTTGGGGCTCCCACCGGGGAGCTGTTTTTT
CDR3 protein: CSVVGAPTGELFF

V gene: TRBV7-9
D gene: NA
J gene: TRBJ2-1
clone size: NA
CDR3 DNA: TGTGCCAGCAGCTTTAGCGTTAACGAGCAGTTCTTC
CDR3 protein: CASSFSVNEQFF

V gene: TRBV4-2
D gene: TRBD2
J gene: TRBJ2-3
clone size: NA
CDR3 DNA: TGTGCCAGCAGCCGTCGGACTAGCGGGGGGGGTGGGGATACGCAGTATTTT
CDR3 protein: CASSRRTSGGGGDTQYF

V gene: TRBV4-1
D gene: NA
J gene: TRBJ2-2
clone size: NA
CDR3 DNA: TGCGCCAGCAGCCAACGGACAGTAATAAACACCGGGGAGCTGTTTTTT
CDR3 protein: CASSQRTVINTGELFF

V gene: TRBV7-2
D gene: TRBD2
J gene: TRBJ2-7
clone size: NA
CDR3 DNA: TGTGCCAGCAGCTTAGTAGCGGGAGTCCTCTCCGAGCAGTACTTC
CDR3 protein: CASSLVAGVLSEQYF

V gene: TRBV30
D gene: TRBD1
J gene: TRBJ1-2
clone size: NA
CDR3 DNA: TGTGCCTTACAGACAGGGTGGTATGGCTACACCTTC
CDR3 protein: CALQTGWYGYTF

V gene: TRBV5-1
D gene: TRBD2
J gene: TRBJ2-7
clone size: NA
CDR3 DNA: TGCGCCAGCAGCCCTGAAGAGCGGGGGGGCCTTTTCCACGAGCAGTACTTC
CDR3 protein: CASSPEERGGLFHEQYF

V gene: TRBV20-1
D gene: NA
J gene: TRBJ1-1
clone size: NA
CDR3 DNA: TGCAGTGCTAAACATCGCACTGAAGCTTTCTTT
CDR3 protein: CSAKHRTEAFF

V gene: TRBV7-6
D gene: TRBD2
J gene: TRBJ2-5
clone size: few
CDR3 DNA: TGTGCCAGCAGCTCCTCGGGACTAGCGGGGCAAGAGACCCAGTACTTC
CDR3 protein: CASSSSGLAGQETQYF

V gene: TRBV6-5
D gene: TRBD1
J gene: TRBJ1-5
clone size: NA
CDR3 DNA: TGTGCCAGCAGCAGATCCGGGACAGGGGGGGAGCCCCAGCATTTT
CDR3 protein: CASSRSGTGGEPQHF

V gene: TRBV11-2
D gene: TRBD1
J gene: TRBJ2-5
clone size: NA
CDR3 DNA: TGTGCCAGCAGCTTAACGGGACAGGGCGGGGAGACCCAGTACTTC
CDR3 protein: CASSLTGQGGETQYF

V gene: TRBV7-9
D gene: TRBD2
J gene: TRBJ2-2
clone size: NA
CDR3 DNA: TGTGCCAGCAGCTCGCCCCCAGGCGGGGGATACACCGGGGAGCTGTTTTTT
CDR3 protein: CASSSPPGGGYTGELFF

V gene: TRBV19
D gene: TRBD1
J gene: TRBJ1-1
clone size: once
CDR3 DNA: TGTGCCAGTAGTATAGATATCAACAGGGGGCTCATGAACACTGAAGCTTTCTTT
CDR3 protein: CASSIDINRGLMNTEAFF

V gene: TRBV10-3
D gene: TRBD1
J gene: TRBJ1-2
clone size: NA
CDR3 DNA: TGTGCCATCAGTGAGTACAGGGGGTATGGCTACACCTTC
CDR3 protein: CAISEYRGYGYTF

V gene: TRBV7-3
D gene: TRBD2
J gene: TRBJ2-5
clone size: once
CDR3 DNA: TGTGCCAGCAGCTCCGACGCGGGCGCGGGGGGGATCGAGACCCAGTACTTC
CDR3 protein: CASSSDAGAGGIETQYF

V gene: TRBV19
D gene: NA
J gene: TRBJ1-2
clone size: NA
CDR3 DNA: TGTGCCAGTAGACCACAGGCGGGGGTGGACGGCTACACCTTC
CDR3 protein: CASRPQAGVDGYTF

V gene: TRBV2
D gene: TRBD2
J gene: TRBJ2-2
clone size: NA
CDR3 DNA: TGTGCCAGCAGCTCACTAGCGGGGACCACCGGGGAGCTGTTTTTT
CDR3 protein: CASSSLAGTTGELFF

V gene: TRBV9
D gene: NA
J gene: TRBJ1-6
clone size: many
CDR3 DNA: TGTGCCAGCAGCCCACAACCCAATAATTCACCCCTCCACTTT
CDR3 protein: CASSPQPNNSPLHF

V gene: TRBV4-3
D gene: NA
J gene: TRBJ1-1
clone size: few
CDR3 DNA: TGCGCCAGCAGCCGGACACAGAACACTGAAGCTTTCTTT
CDR3 protein: CASSRTQNTEAFF

V gene: TRBV11-3
D gene: TRBD1
J gene: TRBJ2-2
clone size: NA
CDR3 DNA: TGTGCCAGCAGCTTAGGACAGGGATGGACCGGGGAGCTGTTTTTT
CDR3 protein: CASSLGQGWTGELFF

V gene: TRBV7-9
D gene: TRBD1
J gene: TRBJ2-5
clone size: NA
CDR3 DNA: TGTGCCAGCAGCGGGACAGCCCAAGAGACCCAGTACTTC
CDR3 protein: CASSGTAQETQYF

V gene: TRBV27
D gene: TRBD2
J gene: TRBJ2-1
clone size: medium-sized
CDR3 DNA: TGTGCCAGCAGCCAAGGGAGGAAGGTAGCGGGCTACAATGAGCAGTTCTTC
CDR3 protein: CASSQGRKVAGYNEQFF

V gene: TRBV30
D gene: TRBD2
J gene: TRBJ2-7
clone size: NA
CDR3 DNA: TGTGCCTGCTCGGGGACTAGCGGGAGGAGGGGGTACGAGCAGTACTTC
CDR3 protein: CACSGTSGRRGYEQYF

V gene: TRBV10-3
D gene: NA
J gene: TRBJ2-3
clone size: NA
CDR3 DNA: TGTGCCATCAGTGACAACAGGGGGGGGACAGATACGCAGTATTTT
CDR3 protein: CAISDNRGGTDTQYF

V gene: TRBV5-1
D gene: NA
J gene: TRBJ2-3
clone size: NA
CDR3 DNA: TGCGCCAGCAGCTTGGAGGGGGGGCCTACAGATACGCAGTATTTT
CDR3 protein: CASSLEGGPTDTQYF

V gene: TRBV6-1
D gene: NA
J gene: TRBJ1-1
clone size: NA
CDR3 DNA: TGTGCCAGCAGTGAACGGTTGAACACTGAAGCTTTCTTT
CDR3 protein: CASSERLNTEAFF

V gene: TRBV7-8
D gene: TRBD1
J gene: TRBJ2-7
clone size: NA
CDR3 DNA: TGTGCCAGCAGCGGGACAGGGGGAATCGAGCAGTACTTC
CDR3 protein: CASSGTGGIEQYF

V gene: TRBV4-1
D gene: NA
J gene: TRBJ1-2
clone size: NA
CDR3 DNA: TGCGCCAGCAGCCAAGATCGGGGAACCTATGGCTACACCTTC
CDR3 protein: CASSQDRGTYGYTF

V gene: TRBV7-8
D gene: NA
J gene: TRBJ1-5
clone size: NA
CDR3 DNA: TGTGCCAGCAGCCCAAGGGCAGGGGCCACCCCCAAGCCCCAGCATTTT
CDR3 protein: CASSPRAGATPKPQHF

V gene: TRBV5-8
D gene: NA
J gene: TRBJ2-1
clone size: NA
CDR3 DNA: TGTGCCAGCAGCTTTTATCTGTCGAGCTCCTACAATGAGCAGTTCTTC
CDR3 protein: CASSFYLSSSYNEQFF

V gene: TRBV30
D gene: TRBD1
J gene: TRBJ2-3
clone size: once
CDR3 DNA: TGTGCCTGGAGGGCAGGGGGCAGTTTGGATACGCAGTATTTT
CDR3 protein: CAWRAGGSLDTQYF

V gene: TRBV7-6
D gene: TRBD2
J gene: TRBJ2-5
clone size: NA
CDR3 DNA: TGTGCCAGCAGCCCGGGTTTTTTAGCGGGGGGAGCTGGGGAGACCCAGTACTTC
CDR3 protein: CASSPGFLAGGAGETQYF

V gene: TRBV4-2
D gene: NA
J gene: TRBJ2-5
clone size: NA
CDR3 DNA: TGTGCCAGCAGCCAAGTGGGGCCTCCCCAGACCCAGTACTTC
CDR3 protein: CASSQVGPPQTQYF

V gene: TRBV5-1
D gene: TRBD1
J gene: TRBJ2-3
clone size: NA
CDR3 DNA: TGCGCCAGCAGCTACACAGGGGGTGGCACAGATACGCAGTATTTT
CDR3 protein: CASSYTGGGTDTQYF

V gene: TRBV5-1
D gene: NA
J gene: TRBJ1-4
clone size: NA
CDR3 DNA: TGCGCCAGCAGCTTGGAAGGCAGGTCTAATGAAAAACTGTTTTTT
CDR3 protein: CASSLEGRSNEKLFF

V gene: TRBV5-1
D gene: NA
J gene: TRBJ2-1
clone size: NA
CDR3 DNA: TGCGCCAGCAGCTTCCCGCTAGCCCCCAATGAGCAGTTCTTC
CDR3 protein: CASSFPLAPNEQFF

V gene: TRBV7-2
D gene: TRBD2
J gene: TRBJ2-5
clone size: NA
CDR3 DNA: TGTGCCAGCAGCTTAATAGCGGGAATAGGAGAGACCCAGTACTTC
CDR3 protein: CASSLIAGIGETQYF

V gene: TRBV4-3
D gene: TRBD1
J gene: TRBJ1-1
clone size: NA
CDR3 DNA: TGCGCCAGCAGCCAAGATATTTGGCAGGGGGGAACTGAAGCTTTCTTT
CDR3 protein: CASSQDIWQGGTEAFF

V gene: TRBV15
D gene: NA
J gene: TRBJ1-3
clone size: NA
CDR3 DNA: TGTGCCACCAGCAGTGGGGGAGGTATCTCTGGAAACACCATATATTTT
CDR3 protein: CATSSGGGISGNTIYF

V gene: TRBV6-5
D gene: NA
J gene: TRBJ1-2
clone size: few
CDR3 DNA: TGTGCCAGCAGGAAACAGGATAACTATGGCTACACCTTC
CDR3 protein: CASRKQDNYGYTF

V gene: TRBV7-2
D gene: TRBD2
J gene: TRBJ2-7
clone size: NA
CDR3 DNA: TGTGCCAGCAGGTCCGGACTAGCGGGAGGTTTCGAGCAGTACTTC
CDR3 protein: CASRSGLAGGFEQYF

V gene: TRBV6-5
D gene: NA
J gene: TRBJ1-2
clone size: NA
CDR3 DNA: TGTGCCAGTAAAATGACAGTAGCTAACTATGGCTACACCTTC
CDR3 protein: CASKMTVANYGYTF

V gene: TRBV7-9
D gene: TRBD2
J gene: TRBJ2-1
clone size: NA
CDR3 DNA: TGTGCCAGCACCTTTAACCCTGGCGGGGGGGCGAATGAGCAGTTCTTC
CDR3 protein: CASTFNPGGGANEQFF

V gene: TRBV30
D gene: NA
J gene: TRBJ2-7
clone size: NA
CDR3 DNA: TGTGCCTGCGCCCTACCAAAACAGGTCTTC
CDR3 protein: CACALPKQVF

V gene: TRBV5-1
D gene: NA
J gene: TRBJ2-1
clone size: few
CDR3 DNA: TGCGCCAGCAGCTTGTCCCAAGGCGGCAGGAGCGGGCCCAACAATGAGCAGTTCTTC
CDR3 protein: CASSLSQGGRSGPNNEQFF